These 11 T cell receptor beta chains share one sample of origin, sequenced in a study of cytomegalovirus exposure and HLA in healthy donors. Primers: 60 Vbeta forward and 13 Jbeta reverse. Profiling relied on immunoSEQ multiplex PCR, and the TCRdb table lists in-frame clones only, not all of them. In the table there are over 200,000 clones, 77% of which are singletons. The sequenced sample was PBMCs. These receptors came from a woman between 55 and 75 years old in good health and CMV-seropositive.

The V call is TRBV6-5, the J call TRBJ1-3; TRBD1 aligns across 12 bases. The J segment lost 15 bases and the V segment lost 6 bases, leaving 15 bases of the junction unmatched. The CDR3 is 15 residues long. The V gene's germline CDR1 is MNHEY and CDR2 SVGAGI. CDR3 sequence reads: CASSSYPGQGALAYF. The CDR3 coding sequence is TGTGCCAGCAGCAGCTACCCGGGACAGGGGGCGCTTGCATATTTT.

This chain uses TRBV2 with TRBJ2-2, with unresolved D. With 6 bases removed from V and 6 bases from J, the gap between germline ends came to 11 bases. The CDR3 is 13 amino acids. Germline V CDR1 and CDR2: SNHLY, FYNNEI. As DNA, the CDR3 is TGTGCCAGCAGGCAAACTGGGCCCGGGGAGCTGTTTTTT. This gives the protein CASRQTGPGELFF.

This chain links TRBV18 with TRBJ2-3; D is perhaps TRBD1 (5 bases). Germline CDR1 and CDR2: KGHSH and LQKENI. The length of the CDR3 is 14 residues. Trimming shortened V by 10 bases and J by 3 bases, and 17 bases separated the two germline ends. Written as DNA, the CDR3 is TGTGCCACCTCGGACATTTCGTTGACAGATACGCAGTATTTT. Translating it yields CATSDISLTDTQYF.

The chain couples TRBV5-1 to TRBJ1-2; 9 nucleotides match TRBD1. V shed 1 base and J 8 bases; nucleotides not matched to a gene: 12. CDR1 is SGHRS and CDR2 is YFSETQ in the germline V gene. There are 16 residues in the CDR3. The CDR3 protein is CASSLWILQGAHGYTF. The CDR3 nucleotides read TGCGCCAGCAGCTTGTGGATCCTACAGGGGGCGCACGGCTACACCTTC.

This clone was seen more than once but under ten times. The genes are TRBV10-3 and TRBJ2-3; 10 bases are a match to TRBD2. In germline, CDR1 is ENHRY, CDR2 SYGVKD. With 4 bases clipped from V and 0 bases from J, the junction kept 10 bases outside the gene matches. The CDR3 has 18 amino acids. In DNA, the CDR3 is TGTGCCATCAGTGGGTCCAGCGGGGGGGATTATAGCACAGATACGCAGTATTTT. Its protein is CAISGSSGGDYSTDTQYF.

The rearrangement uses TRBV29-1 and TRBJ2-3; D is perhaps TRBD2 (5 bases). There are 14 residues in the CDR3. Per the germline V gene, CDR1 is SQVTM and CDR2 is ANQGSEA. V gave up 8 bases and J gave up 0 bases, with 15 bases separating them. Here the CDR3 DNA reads TGCAGCTCAGGACTCACTACTAGCACAGATACGCAGTATTTT. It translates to CSSGLTTSTDTQYF.

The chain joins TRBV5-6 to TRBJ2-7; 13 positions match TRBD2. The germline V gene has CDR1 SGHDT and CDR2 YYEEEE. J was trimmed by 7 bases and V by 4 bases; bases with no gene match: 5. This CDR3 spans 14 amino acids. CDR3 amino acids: CASSPWGLAGEQYF. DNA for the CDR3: TGTGCCAGCAGCCCTTGGGGACTAGCGGGGGAGCAGTACTTC.

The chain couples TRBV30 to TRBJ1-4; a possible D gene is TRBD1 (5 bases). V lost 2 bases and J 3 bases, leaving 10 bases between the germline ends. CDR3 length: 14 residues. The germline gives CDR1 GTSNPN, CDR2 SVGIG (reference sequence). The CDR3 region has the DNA TGTGCCTGGAGTCCAGACAGTTCTAATGAAAAACTGTTTTTT. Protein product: CAWSPDSSNEKLFF. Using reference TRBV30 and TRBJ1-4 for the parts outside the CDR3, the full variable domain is SQTIHQWPATLVQPVGSPLSLECTVEGTSNPNLYWYRQAAGRGLQLLFYSVGIGQISSEVPQNLSASRPQDRQFILSSKKLLLSDSGFYLCAWSPDSSNEKLFFGSGTQLSVL.

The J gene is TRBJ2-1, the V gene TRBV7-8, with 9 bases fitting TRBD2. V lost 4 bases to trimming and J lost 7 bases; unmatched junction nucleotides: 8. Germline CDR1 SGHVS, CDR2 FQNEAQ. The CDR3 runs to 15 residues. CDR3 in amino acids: CASSSIAGVSNEQFF. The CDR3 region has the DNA TGTGCCAGCAGCTCGATAGCGGGAGTATCAAATGAGCAGTTCTTC.

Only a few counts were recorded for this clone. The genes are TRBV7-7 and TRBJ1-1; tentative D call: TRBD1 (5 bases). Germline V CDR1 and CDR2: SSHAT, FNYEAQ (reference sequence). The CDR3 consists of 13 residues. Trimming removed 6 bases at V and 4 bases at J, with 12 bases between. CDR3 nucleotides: TGTGCCAGCAGTTCCGTGGGGGGCACTGAAGCTTTCTTT. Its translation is CASSSVGGTEAFF.

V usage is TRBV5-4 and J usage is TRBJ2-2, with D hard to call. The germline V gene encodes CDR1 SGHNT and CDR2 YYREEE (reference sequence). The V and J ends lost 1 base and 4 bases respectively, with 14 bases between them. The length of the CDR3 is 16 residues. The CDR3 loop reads CASSLKSGTGTGELFF. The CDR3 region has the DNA TGTGCCAGCAGCTTGAAGTCGGGTACGGGCACCGGGGAGCTGTTTTTT.